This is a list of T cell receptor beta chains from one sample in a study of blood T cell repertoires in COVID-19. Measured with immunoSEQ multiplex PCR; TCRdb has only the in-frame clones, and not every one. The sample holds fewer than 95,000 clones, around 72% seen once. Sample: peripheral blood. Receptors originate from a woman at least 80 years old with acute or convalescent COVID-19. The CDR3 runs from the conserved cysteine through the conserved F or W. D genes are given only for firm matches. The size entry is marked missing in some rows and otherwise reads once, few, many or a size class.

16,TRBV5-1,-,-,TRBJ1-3,TGCGCCAGCAGCCAGAAACAGGCGTTATCTGGAAACACCATATATTTT,CASSQKQALSGNTIYF
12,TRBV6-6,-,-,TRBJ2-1,TGTGCCAGCAGTTACTCATTAGATGAGCAGTTCTTC,CASSYSLDEQFF
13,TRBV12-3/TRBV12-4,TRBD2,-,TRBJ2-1,TGTGCCAGCAGCCAACTCCTAGCGGCAAATCAGATCTTC,CASSQLLAANQIF
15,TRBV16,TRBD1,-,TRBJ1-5,TGTGCCAGCAGCTCCACAGGGGGCACCGATCAGCCCCAGCATTTT,CASSSTGGTDQPQHF
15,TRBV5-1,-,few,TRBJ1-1,TGCGCCAGCAGCTTGACTGGGGGGTCGTACACTGAAGCTTTCTTT,CASSLTGGSYTEAFF
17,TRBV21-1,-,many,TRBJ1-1,TGTGCCAGCAGCAAGGCCCGGCGGACAGAACTGAACACTGAAGCTTTCTTT,CASSKARRTELNTEAFF
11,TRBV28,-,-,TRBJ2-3,TGTGCCAGCAGATTGAATGGAGGGCAGTATTTT,CASRLNGGQYF
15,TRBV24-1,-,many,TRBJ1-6,TGTGCCACCAGTGGTGGGAGCTCCTATAATTCACCCCTCCACTTT,CATSGGSSYNSPLHF
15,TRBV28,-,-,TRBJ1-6,TGTGCCAGCAGCCGCAGGCAAAATTGGGTTTCACCCCTCCACTTT,CASSRRQNWVSPLHF
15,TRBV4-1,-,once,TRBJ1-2,TGCGCCAGCAGCCAAGGTCAGGGAATGGACTATGGCTACACCTTC,CASSQGQGMDYGYTF
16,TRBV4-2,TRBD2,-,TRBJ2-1,TGTGCCAGCAGCCAAGAGGGCGGGGGGGCCTACAATGAGCAGTTCTTC,CASSQEGGGAYNEQFF
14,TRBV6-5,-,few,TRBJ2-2,TGTGCCAGCAACCTGAGGCGGGGCCGCCGGGAGCTGTTTTTT,CASNLRRGRRELFF
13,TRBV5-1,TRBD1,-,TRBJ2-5,TGCGCCAGCAGAGAAGGACAGGAAGAGACCCAGTACTTC,CASREGQEETQYF
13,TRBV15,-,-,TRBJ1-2,TGTGCCACCAGCAGGGCCTTCAGGGGTTGGAACACCTTC,CATSRAFRGWNTF
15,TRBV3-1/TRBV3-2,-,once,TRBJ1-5,TGTGCCAGCAGCCAAGGTGGGGGCAACAATCAGCCCCAGCATTTT,CASSQGGGNNQPQHF
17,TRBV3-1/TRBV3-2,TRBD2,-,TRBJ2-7,TGTGCCAGCAGCCAAGATAGGGGACTAGCGGGGGGGCGAGAGCAGTACTTC,CASSQDRGLAGGREQYF
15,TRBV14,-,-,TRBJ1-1,TGTGCCAGCAGCCCGCGGGGCGGGGGGAAGACTGAAGCTTTCTTT,CASSPRGGGKTEAFF
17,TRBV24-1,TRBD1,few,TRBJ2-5,TGTGCCACCAGTGACCCACCCGGACAGGGTCGTCAAGAGACCCAGTACTTC,CATSDPPGQGRQETQYF
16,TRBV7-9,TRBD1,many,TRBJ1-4,TGTGCCAGCAGCTTGGCCTTACAGGGGTCTAATGAAAAACTGTTTTTT,CASSLALQGSNEKLFF
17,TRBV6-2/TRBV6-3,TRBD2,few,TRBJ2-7,TGTGCCAGCAGCCTACGACCGGCGGGGGTGGTCGGAAACGAGCAGTACTTC,CASSLRPAGVVGNEQYF
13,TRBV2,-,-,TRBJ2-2,TGTGCCAGCAAACTTGGAGACACCGGGGAGCTGTTTTTT,CASKLGDTGELFF
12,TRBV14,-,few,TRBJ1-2,TGTGCCAGCAGCCAAGAAGCCTATGGCTACACCTTC,CASSQEAYGYTF
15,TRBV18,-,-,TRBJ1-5,TGTGCCAGCTCACCTGGGACTAGGGATGGTCAGCCCCAGCATTTT,CASSPGTRDGQPQHF
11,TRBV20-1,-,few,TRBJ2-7,TGCAGTACAGGGTCCCCCTACGAGCAGTACTTC,CSTGSPYEQYF
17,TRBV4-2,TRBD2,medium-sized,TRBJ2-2,TGTGCCAGCAGCCAAGCTACTAGCGGGGCGCCGGGCGGGGAGCTGTTTTTT,CASSQATSGAPGGELFF
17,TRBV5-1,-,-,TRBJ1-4,TGCGCCAGCAGCTTGGTGGCTCAGGGATACCCAAATGAAAAACTGTTTTTT,CASSLVAQGYPNEKLFF
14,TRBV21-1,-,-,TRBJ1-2,TGTGCCAGCAGCCCCCCGTTGGGGCCTGGGGGCTACACCTTC,CASSPPLGPGGYTF
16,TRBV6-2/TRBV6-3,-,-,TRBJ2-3,TGTGCCAGCAGTTACTCCAGCGGTACCGGCACAGATACGCAGTATTTT,CASSYSSGTGTDTQYF
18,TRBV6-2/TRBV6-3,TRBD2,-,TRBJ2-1,TGTGCCAGCAGTAAAATCCTAGCGGGGGGTCGAACTTACAATGAGCAGTTCTTC,CASSKILAGGRTYNEQFF
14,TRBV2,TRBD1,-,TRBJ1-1,TGTGCCAGCAGGGTTTGGGACAGGGACACTGAAGCTTTCTTT,CASRVWDRDTEAFF
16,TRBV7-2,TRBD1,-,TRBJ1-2,TGTGCCAGCAGCTTCACCGGGACAGAATTCAACTATGGCTACACCTTC,CASSFTGTEFNYGYTF
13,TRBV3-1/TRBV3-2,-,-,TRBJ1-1,TGTGCCAGCAGCCAAATAGGGGGCACTGAAGCTTTCTTT,CASSQIGGTEAFF
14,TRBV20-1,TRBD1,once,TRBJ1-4,TGCAGTGCTAGTCGACAGGGGCTTTATGAAAAACTGTTTTTT,CSASRQGLYEKLFF
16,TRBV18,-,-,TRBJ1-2,TGTGCCAGCTCACCAACTAAGGGGTGGGCTAACTATGGCTACACCTTC,CASSPTKGWANYGYTF
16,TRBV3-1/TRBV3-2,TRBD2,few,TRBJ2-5,TGTGCCAGCAGCCAGCAAGCGGGGGGGGGACAAGAGACCCAGTACTTC,CASSQQAGGGQETQYF
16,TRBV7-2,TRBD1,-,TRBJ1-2,TGTGCCAGCAGCTTAGGGACAGGGGGCTTAGGCTATGGCTACACCTTC,CASSLGTGGLGYGYTF